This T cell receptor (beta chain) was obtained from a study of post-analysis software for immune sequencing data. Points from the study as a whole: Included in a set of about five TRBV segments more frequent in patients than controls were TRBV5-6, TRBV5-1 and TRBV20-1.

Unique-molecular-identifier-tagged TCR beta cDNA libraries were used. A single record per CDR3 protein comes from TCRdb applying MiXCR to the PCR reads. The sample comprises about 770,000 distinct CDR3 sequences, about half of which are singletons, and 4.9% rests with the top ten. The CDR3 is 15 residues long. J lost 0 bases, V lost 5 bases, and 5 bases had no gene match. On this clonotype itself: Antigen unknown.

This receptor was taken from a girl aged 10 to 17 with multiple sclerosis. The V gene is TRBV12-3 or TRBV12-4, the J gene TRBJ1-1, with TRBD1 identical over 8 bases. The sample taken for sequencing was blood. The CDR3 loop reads CASSREQGVNTEAFF. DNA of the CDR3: TGTGCCAGCAGTCGTGAACAGGGGGTGAACACTGAAGCTTTCTTT.